Listed below are T cell receptor beta chains from one sample, sequenced in a study of blood T cell repertoires in COVID-19. The protocol was immunoSEQ multiplex PCR, while the TCRdb copy is restricted to in-frame clones and leaves out a portion. The sample consists of 210,000 or so clones, around four fifths of them appearing once. Material for sequencing was peripheral blood. These receptors were obtained from a man aged 45-65 years with active or convalescent COVID-19. Each CDR3 is given with its conserved first and last residue. Fields, in order: V gene, J gene, clone size, D gene, CDR3 DNA, CDR3 protein. A D gene is named only where the DNA matches it firmly. The listing skips clone size in some rows; elsewhere it reads once, few, many or a size class.

>TRBV5-6|TRBJ1-3|.|TRBD1
TGTGCCAGCAGCTTGGCGAGGACAGGGATAAACACCATATATTTT
CASSLARTGINTIYF
>TRBV15|TRBJ1-1|.|.
TGTGCCACCAGCAGAGAAGGACTGGACACTGAAGCTTTCTTT
CATSREGLDTEAFF
>TRBV29-1|TRBJ2-7|.|.
TGCAGCGTGCCAGGGGCTGGGGACTACGAGCAGTACTTC
CSVPGAGDYEQYF
>TRBV15|TRBJ2-7|few|TRBD2
TGTGCCACCAGCAAGAGGTCTAGCGGGAGAGGCGAGCAGTACTTC
CATSKRSSGRGEQYF
>TRBV6-5|TRBJ2-7|.|.
TGTGCCAGCAGAGCAGGGCTCTACGAGCAGTACTTC
CASRAGLYEQYF
>TRBV19|TRBJ1-3|.|.
TGTGCCAGTAGCCCGTCCTGGAGCACCATATATTTT
CASSPSWSTIYF
>TRBV4-1|TRBJ1-1|few|.
TGCGCCAGCAGCCTTATGGGAGGGGGGAACACTGAAGCTTTCTTT
CASSLMGGGNTEAFF
>TRBV14|TRBJ2-7|.|.
TGTGCCAGCAGCCAAGTCCCTAGGGAGCAGTACTTC
CASSQVPREQYF
>TRBV5-6|TRBJ2-7|.|TRBD2
TGTGCCAGCAGCTCGCCTAGCGGGAATGTCCACGAGCAGTACTTC
CASSSPSGNVHEQYF
>TRBV5-1|TRBJ2-1|.|TRBD1
TGCGCCAGCAGCCTTCCGGGACAGCCCAATGAGCAGTTCTTC
CASSLPGQPNEQFF
>TRBV6-5|TRBJ1-2|.|TRBD1
TGTGCCAGCAGGGGGACAGCGGATCGCTATGGCTACACCTTC
CASRGTADRYGYTF
>TRBV29-1|TRBJ1-1|few|.
TGCAGCGTTGACCCCACAGGGATGAACACTGAAGCTTTCTTT
CSVDPTGMNTEAFF
>TRBV29-1|TRBJ1-2|.|TRBD1
TGCAGCGTTGAAAGGACAGGGGGAGACTATGGCTACACCTTC
CSVERTGGDYGYTF
>TRBV5-6|TRBJ1-5|.|TRBD1
TGTGCCAGCAGCTTGGGACAGGGGAGTCAGCCCCAGCATTTT
CASSLGQGSQPQHF
>TRBV28|TRBJ1-1|few|.
TGTGCCAGCAGTCCCCCCTTTGGGAGTTCTGAAGCTTTCTTT
CASSPPFGSSEAFF
>TRBV24-1|TRBJ1-5|.|.
TGTGCCACCAGTGATCCTGCCGGGGAGGAGGGCAATCAGCCCCAGCATTTT
CATSDPAGEEGNQPQHF
>TRBV6-5|TRBJ2-7|.|.
TGTGCCAGCAGTTACGACAGATATTCCTACGAGCAGTACTTC
CASSYDRYSYEQYF
>TRBV6-5|TRBJ1-2|.|.
TGTGCCAGCAGCAGTCTAACCCTGGGTCTATGGGGGGACACCTTC
CASSSLTLGLWGDTF
>TRBV5-5|TRBJ2-2|.|TRBD1
TGTGCCAGCAGCTTCGGCCGCCAGGACAGGGGGCGTCGGTTAATCGGGGAGCTGTTTTTT
CASSFGRQDRGRRLIGELFF
>TRBV10-3|TRBJ2-3|.|TRBD2
TGTGCCATGGGACTAGCGGGGACAGATACGCAGTATTTT
CAMGLAGTDTQYF
>TRBV7-2|TRBJ2-1|once|TRBD2
TGTGCCAGCAGCGGACTAGCGGGGACCTACAATGAGCAGTTCTTC
CASSGLAGTYNEQFF
>TRBV6-2/TRBV6-3|TRBJ2-7|.|TRBD1
TGTGCCAGCAGTCAAACAGGGGGCGAGCAGTACTTC
CASSQTGGEQYF
>TRBV18|TRBJ1-3|.|TRBD1
TGTGCCAGCTCACCACAGGACAGGCTATTCTCTGGAAACACCATATATTTT
CASSPQDRLFSGNTIYF
>TRBV24-1|TRBJ1-1|.|TRBD1
TGTGCCACCAGTGATGGGGACAGGGCTGGTGCTTTCTTT
CATSDGDRAGAFF
>TRBV5-1|TRBJ2-6|.|.
TGCGCCAGCAGCAGAACAGATACCGGGGCCAACGTCCTGACTTTC
CASSRTDTGANVLTF
>TRBV6-2/TRBV6-3|TRBJ2-4|.|.
TGTGCCAGCAGTTACGCTAAGGGGGAAAGGTACTTC
CASSYAKGERYF
>TRBV11-2|TRBJ2-1|.|.
TGTGCCAGCAGCTTAGGTCACAACAATGAGCAGTTCTTC
CASSLGHNNEQFF
>TRBV19|TRBJ1-1|.|TRBD1
TGTGCCAGTACAGTCAGGACAGGTGGACCACGGGCTTTCTTT
CASTVRTGGPRAFF
>TRBV2|TRBJ2-3|.|.
TGTGCCAGCAGTGAAAACGGAGGGACAGATACGCAGTATTTT
CASSENGGTDTQYF
>TRBV6-2/TRBV6-3|TRBJ2-2|.|.
TGTGCCAGCAGTTACATCGCGTTGAACACCGGGGAGCTGTTTTTT
CASSYIALNTGELFF
>TRBV21-1|TRBJ2-7|once|.
TGTGCCGCCAGGGACACCCGAACCTACGAGCAGTACTTC
CAARDTRTYEQYF
>TRBV2|TRBJ2-7|.|.
TGTGCCAGCAAGGACAACTACGAGCAGTACTTC
CASKDNYEQYF
>TRBV7-9|TRBJ2-2|.|TRBD1
TGTGCCAGCGGTCAGACAGGGGGGAACACCGGGGAGCTGTTTTTT
CASGQTGGNTGELFF
>TRBV28|TRBJ2-5|.|.
TGTGCCAGCAGTTTCAACGGGGTGGCTAGCGAGACCCAGTACTTC
CASSFNGVASETQYF
>TRBV7-2|TRBJ2-7|.|.
TGTGCCAGCAGCCACAGGCAGGGGCCCTACGAGCAGTACTTC
CASSHRQGPYEQYF
>TRBV29-1|TRBJ2-1|few|TRBD2
TGCAGCGTTGATCCAGCGGGGATATACAATGAGCAGTTCTTC
CSVDPAGIYNEQFF
>TRBV29-1|TRBJ1-2|.|TRBD1
TGCAGCGTTGAAGAGGGGACAGGGGCGAGAGGCTACACCTTC
CSVEEGTGARGYTF
>TRBV6-5|TRBJ2-7|once|TRBD2
TGTGCCAGCAGGTTTGCTAGCGGGACCTACGAGCAGTACTTC
CASRFASGTYEQYF
>TRBV7-7|TRBJ1-1|.|TRBD1
TGTGCTAGCAGCGTGGACAGGGGCACTGAAGCTTTCTTT
CASSVDRGTEAFF
>TRBV12-3/TRBV12-4|TRBJ1-2|.|.
TGTGCCAGCAGTTTGTTACATCGTATGGGCTACACCTTC
CASSLLHRMGYTF
>TRBV7-2|TRBJ2-5|.|.
TGTGCCAGCAGCTTTGGGGCAGGGGCTAGTGAGACCCAGTACTTC
CASSFGAGASETQYF
>TRBV6-2/TRBV6-3|TRBJ2-1|few|TRBD2
TGTGCCAGCAGTTACACACCCGGCGGGAGAGACTACAATGAGCAGTTCTTC
CASSYTPGGRDYNEQFF
>TRBV9|TRBJ2-1|.|TRBD2
TGTGCCAGCAGCGGGACTAGCGGGAGGGCAGTTGAGCAGTTCTTC
CASSGTSGRAVEQFF